One and the same sample provided the 21 T cell receptor beta chains below, sequenced in a study of molecular identifiers for immune sequencing clone quantification (dated by TCRdb to the late 2010s). The library was obtained by PCR. Sequencing instrument: NextSeq 500. TCRdb ran its own pipeline on the public reads, namely fastp trimming at Q25 and MiXCR clone calling, and kept in-frame beta chains. Identical CDR3 proteins give one entry, which carries the most common genes and DNA. The sample table contains hundreds of thousands of distinct CDR3 sequences; only one count was recorded for roughly 23% of them. The ten top clones hold approximately 0.75% of the sample. The specimen sequenced was naive CD8+ T cells from blood, with Jurkat cell RNA spiked in. Sample cell subset or site, as interpreted from the label and publication: FACS-sorted CD8+CD4-CCR7+CD45RA+ naive T cells. The origin of the receptors is a human donor in good health. Some libraries in this study had Jurkat cell RNA spiked in.

The J gene is TRBJ1-1, the V gene TRBV6-2 or TRBV6-3, with TRBD1 matching over 8 bases. Germline V gives CDR1 MNHEY, CDR2 SVGEGT. The CDR3 runs 15 residues. V lost 6 bases to trimming and J lost 5 bases; unmatched junction nucleotides: 11. The CDR3 sequence is CASSPGTGLGTEAFF. CDR3 bases: TGTGCCAGCAGCCCGGGGACAGGTTTGGGGACTGAAGCTTTCTTT.

Ten or more counts support this clonotype. This chain connects TRBV7-6 to TRBJ2-5, with 8 bases lining up with TRBD2. After removal of 5 bases from V and 1 base from J, the junction contained 6 bases not matched to a gene. Germline CDR1 and CDR2: SGHVS and FNYEAQ. The CDR3 contains 15 residues. CDR3 amino acids: CASSPTGGPQETQYF. For the CDR3, the DNA is TGTGCCAGCAGCCCCACGGGGGGGCCCCAAGAGACCCAGTACTTC.

Of note for this clonotype: This clone may be a read error of a much larger clone one base away. The chain recombines TRBV12-3 or TRBV12-4 with TRBJ1-1; D remains ambiguous. V lost 6 bases, J lost 4 bases, and 9 bases lay in between. The CDR3 spans 12 residues. Here the CDR3 reads CASSTMSTEAFF. DNA of the CDR3: TGTGCCAGCAGCACCATGAGCACTGAAGCTTTCTTT.

This clonotype was counted many times. The V call is TRBV6-5, the J call TRBJ2-7; 7 nucleotides match TRBD1. This CDR3 contains 13 residues. Germline-derived CDR1 and CDR2 are MNHEY and SVGAGI. Trimming removed 6 bases from V and 3 bases from J; junction bases left unmatched: 5. CDR3 in amino acids: CASRTGWNYEQYF. In DNA form, the CDR3 reads TGTGCCAGCAGGACAGGGTGGAACTACGAGCAGTACTTC.

The chain links TRBV10-3 to TRBJ2-3; D is possibly TRBD1 (5 bases). There are 13 residues in the CDR3. V shed 2 bases and J shed 5 bases, with 8 bases lying between them. Germline V gene lookup returns CDR1 ENHRY and CDR2 SYGVKD. The CDR3 nucleotides read TGTGCCATCAGTGAGGAAAGGGGAGATACGCAGTATTTT. Protein: CAISEERGDTQYF.

V and J are TRBV20-1 and TRBJ2-1; 12 positions agree with TRBD2. Germline CDR1 DFQATT, CDR2 SNEGSKA (reference sequence). The CDR3 is 14 residues long. Unmatched junction bases numbered 10, after V lost 8 bases and J lost 8 bases. CDR3 sequence (DNA): TGCAGTCTCAAGACTAGCGGGAGTTCGGATGAGCAGTTCTTC. Translated, it gives CSLKTSGSSDEQFF.

This clonotype was found many times. The chain has TRBV6-5 and TRBJ2-7, with D tentatively TRBD1 (5 bases). This CDR3 is built from 15 residues. The V end lost 7 bases, the J end lost 4 bases, and 20 bases lay between the germline ends. Germline-derived CDR1 and CDR2 are MNHEY and SVGAGI. The CDR3, as DNA: TGTGCCAGCACCGCCACAGGCGCGCTAGGATACGAGCAGTACTTC. Translation: CASTATGALGYEQYF.

Comments on this clonotype: A single base separates this from a much larger clone, so it may be a read error. The chain combines TRBV14 with TRBJ1-5, with D possibly TRBD1 on 5 matching bases. The J call may be wrong; the DNA end is better matched by TRBJ2-3. Germline assignment: CDR1 SGHDN and CDR2 FVKESK. This CDR3 has 13 amino acids. The CDR3 coding sequence is TGTGCCAGCAGTCCAGGGTGGGGTCAGCCCCAGTATTTT. Translating gives CASSPGWGQPQYF.

This chain's CDR3 is CSARGATDNHYEQYF. The CDR3 DNA reads TGCAGTGCTAGAGGAGCAACCGACAACCACTACGAGCAGTACTTC. The V gene is TRBV20-1, the J gene TRBJ2-7, with unresolved D. This CDR3 has 15 residues. V was clipped by 1 base and J by 3 bases, with 16 bases between them. Looked up from germline, CDR1 is DFQATT and CDR2 is SNEGSKA (reference sequence).

The table lists this clonotype with many counts. The genes are TRBV5-5 and TRBJ2-6; the match to TRBD1 covers 12 bases. Germline assignment: CDR1 SGHKS and CDR2 YYEKEE (reference sequence). The CDR3 contains 18 residues. V was pared by 2 bases and J by 4 bases, with 7 bases of the junction left unmatched. CDR3 in DNA: TGTGCCAGCAGCTTACCGGGACAGGGGGCTCGAGGGGCCAACGTCCTGACTTTC. Protein product: CASSLPGQGARGANVLTF.

The sample holds many counts of this clonotype. The chain links TRBV30 to TRBJ2-3; D not resolved. The CDR3 length is 11 residues. Trimming stripped 2 bases from V and 3 bases from J, with 3 bases between. Per the germline V gene, CDR1 is GTSNPN and CDR2 is SVGIG (reference sequence). CDR3 sequence reads: CAWSYTDTQYF. The CDR3 nucleotides read TGTGCCTGGAGTTATACAGATACGCAGTATTTT. The full variable domain, its missing parts supplied by reference TRBV30 and TRBJ2-3, is SQTIHQWPATLVQPVGSPLSLECTVEGTSNPNLYWYRQAAGRGLQLLFYSVGIGQISSEVPQNLSASRPQDRQFILSSKKLLLSDSGFYLCAWSYTDTQYFGPGTRLTVL.

To note about this clonotype: An end of the junction differs from the germline gene, which may be a read error. The CDR3 DNA is TGTGCCAGCAGCTTAGCGGCCCGGGCGAACACTGAAGCTTGCTTT. Amino acids: CASSLAARANTEACF. V gene TRBV7-9 combines with J gene TRBJ1-1; no definite D call. The CDR3 contains 15 residues. Germline V CDR1 and CDR2: SEHNR, FQNEAQ (reference sequence).

The V call is TRBV7-9, the J call TRBJ1-1, with D unclear. Germline lookup yields CDR1 SEHNR and CDR2 FQNEAQ (reference sequence). V dropped 4 bases and J dropped 8 bases, with 17 bases sitting between them. The CDR3 runs 14 residues. This chain's CDR3 is CASSSPVLTWEAFF. Written as DNA, the CDR3 is TGTGCCAGCAGCTCCCCCGTGTTGACGTGGGAAGCTTTCTTT.

This clonotype was counted ten times or more. This chain uses TRBV5-4 with TRBJ1-2; TRBD1 might be the D (6 bases). CDR3 size: 13 residues. V was shortened by 4 bases and J by 6 bases, with 13 bases between the two germline ends. Germline lookup yields CDR1 SGHNT and CDR2 YYREEE (reference sequence). CDR3 DNA sequence: TGTGCCAGCAGCGCGCGGACAGAGGATGGCTACACCTTC. This gives the protein CASSARTEDGYTF.

This clonotype was detected a few times. The chain joins TRBV25-1 to TRBJ2-1, with TRBD1 as a possible D gene (6 bases). The germline V gene encodes CDR1 MGHDK and CDR2 SYGVNS. Trimming pared 8 bases from V and 4 bases from J, leaving 12 bases between. This CDR3 spans 13 amino acids. CDR3 sequence: CASRDRGYNEQFF. DNA for the CDR3: TGTGCCAGCCGAGATAGGGGGTACAATGAGCAGTTCTTC.

This clonotype came up many times. J is TRBJ2-1 and V is TRBV7-6; D remains ambiguous. The CDR3 has 12 amino acids. Trimming took off 5 bases at V and 12 bases at J, with 14 bases between the two ends. From germline, CDR1 is SGHVS and CDR2 FNYEAQ. CDR3 coding DNA: TGTGCCAGCAGCCCCGAAGGACCCGTGCAGTTCTTC. This codes for CASSPEGPVQFF.

The chain carries TRBV27 and TRBJ2-7, with unresolved D. The ends were cut back, 5 bases at V and 1 base at J, with 15 bases in the middle. Germline assignment: CDR1 MNHEY and CDR2 SMNVEV (reference sequence). The length of the CDR3 is 15 residues. DNA for the CDR3: TGTGCCAGCAGTCCCTACCCACCAGAGTCCTACGAGCAGTACTTC. It yields the protein CASSPYPPESYEQYF.

Regarding this clonotype: One base away lies a much larger clone, so this may be a sequencing read error. DNA of the CDR3: TGTGCCAGCAACACGGGACTAGCGGGAGCGTACTTC. It encodes CASNTGLAGAYF. This chain uses TRBV7-6 with TRBJ2-5, with 14 bases fitting TRBD2. V was pared by 7 bases and J by 13 bases, with 5 bases of the junction left unmatched. Germline V lookup: CDR1 SGHVS, CDR2 FNYEAQ. There are 12 residues in the CDR3.

This clonotype has at least ten counts. The gene calls are TRBV14 and TRBJ2-7, with TRBD1 matching 7 bases. Germline trimming cut 1 base from V and 4 bases from J; bases unmatched to any gene: 4. The CDR3 is made up of 14 amino acids. CDR1 and CDR2 from the germline V gene are SGHDN and FVKESK. The DNA for the CDR3 is TGTGCCAGCAGCCAAGTGGGGACAGAATACGAGCAGTACTTC. This sequence encodes CASSQVGTEYEQYF.

About this clonotype itself: A junction end diverges from the germline sequence, so it may reflect a read error. V and J are TRBV7-9 and TRBJ1-4; D not certain. The CDR3 runs to 13 residues. Per the germline V gene, CDR1 is SEHNR and CDR2 is FQNEAQ (reference sequence). The CDR3 is CASSFYSNQNLFF. DNA of the CDR3: TGTGCCAGCAGCTTTTACAGTAATCAAAACCTGTTTTTT.

This clonotype was recorded at least ten times. The gene calls are TRBV7-9 and TRBJ2-5, with D unclear. The V gene lost 0 bases and the J gene lost 1 base, with 9 bases spanning the gap. The CDR3 has 15 residues. Germline CDR1 is SEHNR and CDR2 is FQNEAQ (reference sequence). The CDR3, as DNA: TGTGCCAGCAGCTTAGCGACCAGTTTCCAAGAGACCCAGTACTTC. This codes for CASSLATSFQETQYF.